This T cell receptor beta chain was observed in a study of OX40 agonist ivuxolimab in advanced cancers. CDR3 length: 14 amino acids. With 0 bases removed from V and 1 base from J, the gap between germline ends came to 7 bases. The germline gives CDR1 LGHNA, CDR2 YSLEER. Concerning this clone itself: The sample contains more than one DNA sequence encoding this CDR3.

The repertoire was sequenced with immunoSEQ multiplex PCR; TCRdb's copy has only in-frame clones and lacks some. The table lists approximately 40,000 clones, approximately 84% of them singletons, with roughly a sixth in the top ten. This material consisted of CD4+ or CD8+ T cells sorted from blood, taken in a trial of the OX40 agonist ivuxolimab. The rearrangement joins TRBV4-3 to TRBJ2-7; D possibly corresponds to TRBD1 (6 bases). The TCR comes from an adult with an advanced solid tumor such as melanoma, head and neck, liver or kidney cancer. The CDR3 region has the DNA TGCGCCAGCAGCCAAGATAGGGGGTCCTACGAGCAGTACTTC. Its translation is CASSQDRGSYEQYF.